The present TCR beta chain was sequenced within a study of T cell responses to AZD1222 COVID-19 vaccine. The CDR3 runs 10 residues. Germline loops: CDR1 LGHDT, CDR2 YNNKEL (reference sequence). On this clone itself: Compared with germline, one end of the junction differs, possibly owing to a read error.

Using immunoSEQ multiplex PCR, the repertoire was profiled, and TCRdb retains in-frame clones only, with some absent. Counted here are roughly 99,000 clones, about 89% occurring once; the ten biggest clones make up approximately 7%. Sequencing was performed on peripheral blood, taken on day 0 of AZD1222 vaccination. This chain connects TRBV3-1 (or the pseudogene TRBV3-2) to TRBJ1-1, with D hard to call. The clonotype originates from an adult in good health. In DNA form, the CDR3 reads TGTGCCAGCAGCCAAGATCGAATAAGCTTT. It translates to CASSQDRISF.